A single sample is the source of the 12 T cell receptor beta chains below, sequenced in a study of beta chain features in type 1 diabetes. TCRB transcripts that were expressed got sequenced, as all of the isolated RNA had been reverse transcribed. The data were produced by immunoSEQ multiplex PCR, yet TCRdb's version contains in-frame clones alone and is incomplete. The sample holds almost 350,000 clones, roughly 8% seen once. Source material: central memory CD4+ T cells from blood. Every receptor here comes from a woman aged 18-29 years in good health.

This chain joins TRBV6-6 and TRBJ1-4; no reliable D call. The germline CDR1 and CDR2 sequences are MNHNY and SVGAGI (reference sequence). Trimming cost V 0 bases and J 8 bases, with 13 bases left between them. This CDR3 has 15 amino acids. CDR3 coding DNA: TGTGCCAGCAGTTACTCGTCCCGGGGTAACGAAAAACTGTTTTTT. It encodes CASSYSSRGNEKLFF.

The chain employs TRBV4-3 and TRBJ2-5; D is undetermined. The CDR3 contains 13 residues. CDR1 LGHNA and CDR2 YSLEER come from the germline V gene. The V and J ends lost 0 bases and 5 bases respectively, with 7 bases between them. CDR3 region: CASSQDRKETQYF. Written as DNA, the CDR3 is TGCGCCAGCAGCCAAGATCGGAAGGAGACCCAGTACTTC.

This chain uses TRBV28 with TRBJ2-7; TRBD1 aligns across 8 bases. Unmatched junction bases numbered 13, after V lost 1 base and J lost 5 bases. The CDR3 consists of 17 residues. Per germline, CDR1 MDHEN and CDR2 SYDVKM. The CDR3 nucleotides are TGTGCCAGCAGTTTATATACCGACCTGACAGGGGCCCACGAGCAGTACTTC. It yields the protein CASSLYTDLTGAHEQYF.

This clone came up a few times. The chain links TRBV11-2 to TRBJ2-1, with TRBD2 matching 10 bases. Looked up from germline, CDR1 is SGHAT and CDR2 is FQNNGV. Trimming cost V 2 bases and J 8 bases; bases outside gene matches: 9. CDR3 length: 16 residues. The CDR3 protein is CASSLRTSGRGDEQFF. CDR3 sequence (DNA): TGTGCCAGCAGCTTACGGACTAGCGGTAGAGGGGATGAGCAGTTCTTC.

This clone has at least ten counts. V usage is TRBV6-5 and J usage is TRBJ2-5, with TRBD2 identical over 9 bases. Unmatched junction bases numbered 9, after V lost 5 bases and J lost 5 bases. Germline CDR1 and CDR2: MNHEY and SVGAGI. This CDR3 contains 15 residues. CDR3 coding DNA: TGTGCCAGCAGTCCGCCACTAGCGGGCGGTGAGACCCAGTACTTC. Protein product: CASSPPLAGGETQYF.

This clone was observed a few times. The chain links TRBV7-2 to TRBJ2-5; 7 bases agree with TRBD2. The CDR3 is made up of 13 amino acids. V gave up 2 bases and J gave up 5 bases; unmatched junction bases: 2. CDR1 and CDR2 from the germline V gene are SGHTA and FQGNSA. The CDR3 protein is CASSLSGMETQYF. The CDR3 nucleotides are TGTGCCAGCAGCTTAAGCGGGATGGAGACCCAGTACTTC.

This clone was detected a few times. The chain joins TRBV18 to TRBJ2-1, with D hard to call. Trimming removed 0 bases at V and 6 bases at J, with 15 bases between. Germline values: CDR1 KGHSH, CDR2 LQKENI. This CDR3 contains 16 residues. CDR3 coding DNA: TGTGCCAGCTCACCACCATCTCTCATGTCCGCCAATGAGCAGTTCTTC. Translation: CASSPPSLMSANEQFF.

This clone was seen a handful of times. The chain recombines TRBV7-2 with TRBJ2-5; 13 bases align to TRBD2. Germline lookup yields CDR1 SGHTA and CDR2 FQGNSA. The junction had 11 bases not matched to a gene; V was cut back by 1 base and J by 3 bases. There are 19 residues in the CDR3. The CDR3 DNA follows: TGTGCCAGCAGCTTAGGGACTAGCGGGAGCCTAATGGGAAAAGAGACCCAGTACTTC. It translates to CASSLGTSGSLMGKETQYF.

The CDR3 spells CASRRTSGRDNEQFF. In nucleotides, the CDR3 is TGTGCCAGCAGGCGGACTAGCGGGAGGGACAATGAGCAGTTCTTC. The chain carries TRBV6-1 and TRBJ2-1, with TRBD2 identical over 15 bases. Trimming cost V 6 bases and J 5 bases; bases outside gene matches: 2. The CDR3 spans 15 residues. Germline loops: CDR1 MNHNS, CDR2 SASEGT.

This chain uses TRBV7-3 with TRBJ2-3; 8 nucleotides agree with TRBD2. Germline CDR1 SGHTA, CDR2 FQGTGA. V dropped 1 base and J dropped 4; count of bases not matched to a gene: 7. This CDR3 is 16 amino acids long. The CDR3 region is CASSLRGSGIADTQYF. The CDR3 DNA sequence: TGTGCCAGCAGCTTAAGGGGTAGCGGGATCGCAGATACGCAGTATTTT.

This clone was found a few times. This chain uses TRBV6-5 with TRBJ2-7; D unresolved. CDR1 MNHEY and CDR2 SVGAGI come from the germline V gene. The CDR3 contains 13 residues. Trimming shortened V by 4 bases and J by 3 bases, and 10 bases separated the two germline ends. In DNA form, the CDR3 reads TGTGCCAGCAGTTTTTACCGAGGCTACGAGCAGTACTTC. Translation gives CASSFYRGYEQYF.

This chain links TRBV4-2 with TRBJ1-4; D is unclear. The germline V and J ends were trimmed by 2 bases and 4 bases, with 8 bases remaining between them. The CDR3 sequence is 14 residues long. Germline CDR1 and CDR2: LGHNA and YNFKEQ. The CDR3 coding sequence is TGTGCCAGCAGCCAATTAGGCCTTAATGAAAAACTGTTTTTT. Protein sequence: CASSQLGLNEKLFF.